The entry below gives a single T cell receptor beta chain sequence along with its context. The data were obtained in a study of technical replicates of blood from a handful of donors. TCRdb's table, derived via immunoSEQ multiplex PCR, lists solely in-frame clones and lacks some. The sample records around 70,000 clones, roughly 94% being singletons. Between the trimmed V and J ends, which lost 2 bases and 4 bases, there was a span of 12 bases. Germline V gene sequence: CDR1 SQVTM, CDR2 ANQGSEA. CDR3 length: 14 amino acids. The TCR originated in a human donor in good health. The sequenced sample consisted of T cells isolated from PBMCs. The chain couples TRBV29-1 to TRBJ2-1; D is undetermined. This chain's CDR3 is CSVEIQTVYNEQFF. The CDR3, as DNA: TGCAGCGTTGAAATACAGACCGTTTACAATGAGCAGTTCTTC.